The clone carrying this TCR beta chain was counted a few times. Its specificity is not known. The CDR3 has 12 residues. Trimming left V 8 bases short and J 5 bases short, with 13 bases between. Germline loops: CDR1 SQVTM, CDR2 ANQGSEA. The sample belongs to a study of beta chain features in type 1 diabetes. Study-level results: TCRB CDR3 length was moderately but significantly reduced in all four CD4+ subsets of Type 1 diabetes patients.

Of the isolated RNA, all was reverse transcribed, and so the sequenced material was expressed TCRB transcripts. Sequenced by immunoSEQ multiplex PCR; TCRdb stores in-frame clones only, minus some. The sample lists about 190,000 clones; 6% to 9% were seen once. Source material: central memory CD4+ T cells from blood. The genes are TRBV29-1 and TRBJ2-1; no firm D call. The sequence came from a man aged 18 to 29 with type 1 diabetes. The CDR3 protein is CSSDSLHNEQFF. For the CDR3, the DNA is TGCAGCTCCGACTCCCTCCACAATGAGCAGTTCTTC.